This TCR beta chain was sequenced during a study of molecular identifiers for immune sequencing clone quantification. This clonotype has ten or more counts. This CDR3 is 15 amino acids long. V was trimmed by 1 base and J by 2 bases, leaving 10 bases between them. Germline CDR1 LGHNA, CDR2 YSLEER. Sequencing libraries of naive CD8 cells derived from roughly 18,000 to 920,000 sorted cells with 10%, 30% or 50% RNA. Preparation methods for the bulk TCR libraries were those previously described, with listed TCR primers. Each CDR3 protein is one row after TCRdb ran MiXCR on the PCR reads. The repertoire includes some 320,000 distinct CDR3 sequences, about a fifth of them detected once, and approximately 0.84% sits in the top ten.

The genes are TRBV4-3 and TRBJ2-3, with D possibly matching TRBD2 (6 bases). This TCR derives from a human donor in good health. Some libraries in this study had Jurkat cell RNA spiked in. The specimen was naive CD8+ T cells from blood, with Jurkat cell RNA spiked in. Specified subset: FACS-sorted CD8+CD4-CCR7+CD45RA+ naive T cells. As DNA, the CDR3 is TGCGCCAGCAGCCAAGCGGGAGAGTCCACAGATACGCAGTATTTT. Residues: CASSQAGESTDTQYF.